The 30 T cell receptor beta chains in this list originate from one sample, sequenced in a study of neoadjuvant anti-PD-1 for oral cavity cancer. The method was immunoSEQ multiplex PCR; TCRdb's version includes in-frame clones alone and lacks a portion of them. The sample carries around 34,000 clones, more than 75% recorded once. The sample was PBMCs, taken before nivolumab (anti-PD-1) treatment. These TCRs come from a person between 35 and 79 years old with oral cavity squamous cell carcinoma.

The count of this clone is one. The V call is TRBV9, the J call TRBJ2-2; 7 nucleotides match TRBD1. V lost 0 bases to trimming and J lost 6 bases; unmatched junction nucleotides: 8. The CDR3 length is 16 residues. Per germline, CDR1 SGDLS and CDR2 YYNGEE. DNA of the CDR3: TGTGCCAGCAGCGTAGCGACAGGGTTATTGCCCGGGGAGCTGTTTTTT. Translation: CASSVATGLLPGELFF.

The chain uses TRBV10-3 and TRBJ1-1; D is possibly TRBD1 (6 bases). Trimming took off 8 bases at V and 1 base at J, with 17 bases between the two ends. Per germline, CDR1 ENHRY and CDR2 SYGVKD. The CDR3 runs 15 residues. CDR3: CAIGQFQGGNTEAFF. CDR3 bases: TGTGCCATCGGGCAGTTCCAAGGGGGGAACACTGAAGCTTTCTTT.

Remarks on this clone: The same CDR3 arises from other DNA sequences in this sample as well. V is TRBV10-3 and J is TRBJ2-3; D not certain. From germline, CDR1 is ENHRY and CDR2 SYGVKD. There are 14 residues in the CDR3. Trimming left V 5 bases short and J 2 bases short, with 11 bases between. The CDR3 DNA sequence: TGTGCCATCAGTCCCGGGCTGGTCACAGATACGCAGTATTTT. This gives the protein CAISPGLVTDTQYF.

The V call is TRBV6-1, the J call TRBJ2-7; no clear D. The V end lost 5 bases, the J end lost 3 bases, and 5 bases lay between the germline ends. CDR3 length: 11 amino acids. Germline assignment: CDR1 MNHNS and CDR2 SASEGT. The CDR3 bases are TGTGCCAGCAGTACCTACTACGAGCAGTACTTC. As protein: CASSTYYEQYF.

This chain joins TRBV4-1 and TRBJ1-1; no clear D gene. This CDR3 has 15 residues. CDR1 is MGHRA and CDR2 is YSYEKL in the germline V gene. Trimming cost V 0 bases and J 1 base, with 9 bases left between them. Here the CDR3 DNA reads TGCGCCAGCAGCCAAGATCTAGGATGGAACACTGAAGCTTTCTTT. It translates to CASSQDLGWNTEAFF.

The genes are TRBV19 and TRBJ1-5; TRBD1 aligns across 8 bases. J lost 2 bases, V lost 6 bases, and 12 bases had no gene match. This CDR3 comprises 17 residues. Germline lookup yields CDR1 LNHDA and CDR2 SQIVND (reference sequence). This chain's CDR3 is CASSPIRQGNGNQPQHF. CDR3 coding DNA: TGTGCCAGTAGCCCAATCAGACAGGGGAATGGCAATCAGCCCCAGCATTTT.

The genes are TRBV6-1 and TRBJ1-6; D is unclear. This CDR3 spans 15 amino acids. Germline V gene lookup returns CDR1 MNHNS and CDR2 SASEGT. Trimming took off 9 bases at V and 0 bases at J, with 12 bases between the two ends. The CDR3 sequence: CARYSFPSYNSPLHF. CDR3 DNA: TGTGCCAGATACAGCTTCCCCTCCTATAATTCACCCCTCCACTTT.

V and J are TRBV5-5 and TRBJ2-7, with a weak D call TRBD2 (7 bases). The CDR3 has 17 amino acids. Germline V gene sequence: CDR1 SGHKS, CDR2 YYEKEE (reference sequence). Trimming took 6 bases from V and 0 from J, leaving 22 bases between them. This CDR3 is CASTVDAGARSSYEQYF. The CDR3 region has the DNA TGTGCCAGCACCGTCGACGCGGGGGCGCGATCCTCCTACGAGCAGTACTTC.

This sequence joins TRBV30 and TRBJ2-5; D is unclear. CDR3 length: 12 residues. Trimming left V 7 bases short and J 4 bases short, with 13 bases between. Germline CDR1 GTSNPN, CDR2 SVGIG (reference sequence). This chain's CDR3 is CAFSLSRETQYF. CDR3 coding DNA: TGTGCCTTCTCACTATCGAGAGAGACCCAGTACTTC.

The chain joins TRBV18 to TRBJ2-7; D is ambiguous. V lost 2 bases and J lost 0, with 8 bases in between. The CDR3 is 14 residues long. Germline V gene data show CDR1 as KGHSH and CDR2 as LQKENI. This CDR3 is CASSPSGRSYEQYF. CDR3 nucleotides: TGTGCCAGCTCACCATCGGGCCGCTCCTACGAGCAGTACTTC.

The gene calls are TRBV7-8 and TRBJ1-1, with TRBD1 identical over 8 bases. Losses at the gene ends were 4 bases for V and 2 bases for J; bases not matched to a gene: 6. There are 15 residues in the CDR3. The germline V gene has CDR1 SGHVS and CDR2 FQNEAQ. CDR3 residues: CASSSYRGANTEAFF. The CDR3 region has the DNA TGTGCCAGCAGCTCTTACAGGGGGGCAAACACTGAAGCTTTCTTT.

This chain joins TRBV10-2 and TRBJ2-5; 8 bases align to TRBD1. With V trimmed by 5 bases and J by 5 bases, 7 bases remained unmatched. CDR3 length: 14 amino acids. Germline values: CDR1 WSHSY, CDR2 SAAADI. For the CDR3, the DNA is TGCGCCAGCAGTCGGGGACAGGAGGTTGAGACCCAGTACTTC. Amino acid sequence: CASSRGQEVETQYF.

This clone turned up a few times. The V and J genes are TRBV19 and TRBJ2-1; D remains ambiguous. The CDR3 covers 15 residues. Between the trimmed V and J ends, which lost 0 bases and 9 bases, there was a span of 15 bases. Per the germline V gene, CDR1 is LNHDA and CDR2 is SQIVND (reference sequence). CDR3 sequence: CASSIEVGPVGEQFF. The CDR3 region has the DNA TGTGCCAGTAGTATAGAAGTGGGCCCCGTCGGTGAGCAGTTCTTC.

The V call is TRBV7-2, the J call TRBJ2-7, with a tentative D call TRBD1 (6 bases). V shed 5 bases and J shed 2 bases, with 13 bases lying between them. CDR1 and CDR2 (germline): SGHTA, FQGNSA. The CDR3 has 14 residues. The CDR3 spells CASSPSWGPYEQYF. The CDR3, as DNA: TGTGCCAGCAGCCCGTCGTGGGGGCCCTACGAGCAGTACTTC. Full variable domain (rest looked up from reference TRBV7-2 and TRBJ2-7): GAGVSQSPSNKVTEKGKDVELRCDPISGHTALYWYRQSLGQGLEFLIYFQGNSAPDKSGLPSDRFSAERTGGSVSTLTIQRTQQEDSAVYLCASSPSWGPYEQYFGPGTRLTVT.

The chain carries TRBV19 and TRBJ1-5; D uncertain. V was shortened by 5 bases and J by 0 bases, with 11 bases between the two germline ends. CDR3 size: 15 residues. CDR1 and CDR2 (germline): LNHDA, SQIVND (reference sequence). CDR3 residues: CASSDHRSSNQPQHF. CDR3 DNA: TGTGCCAGTAGTGATCACCGGAGTAGCAATCAGCCCCAGCATTTT.

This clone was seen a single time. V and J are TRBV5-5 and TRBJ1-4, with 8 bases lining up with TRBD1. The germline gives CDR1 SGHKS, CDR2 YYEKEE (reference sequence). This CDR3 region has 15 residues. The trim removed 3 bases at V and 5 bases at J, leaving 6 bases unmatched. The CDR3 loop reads CASSWGTGPNEKLFF. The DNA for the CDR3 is TGTGCCAGCAGCTGGGGGACAGGTCCCAATGAAAAACTGTTTTTT.

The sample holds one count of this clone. CDR3 sequence: CASSWVTRENTEAFF. The CDR3, as DNA: TGCGCCAGCAGTTGGGTTACTCGGGAAAACACTGAAGCTTTCTTT. The rearrangement joins TRBV10-2 to TRBJ1-1, with D hard to call. The V end was cut by 5 bases, the J end by 2 bases, with 15 bases between. The CDR3 spans 15 residues. CDR1 WSHSY and CDR2 SAAADI come from the germline V gene.

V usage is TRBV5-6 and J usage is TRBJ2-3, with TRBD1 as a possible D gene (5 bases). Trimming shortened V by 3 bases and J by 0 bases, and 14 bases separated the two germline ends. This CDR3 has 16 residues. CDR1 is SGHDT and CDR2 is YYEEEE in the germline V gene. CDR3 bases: TGTGCCAGCAGCTGGGGCCAGCCTACTAGCACAGATACGCAGTATTTT. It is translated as CASSWGQPTSTDTQYF.

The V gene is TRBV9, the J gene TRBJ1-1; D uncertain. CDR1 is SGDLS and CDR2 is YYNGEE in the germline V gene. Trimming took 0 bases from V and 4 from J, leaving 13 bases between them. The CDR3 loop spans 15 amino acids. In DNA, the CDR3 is TGTGCCAGCAGCGTAGATGAAGGAAAGTTCACTGAAGCTTTCTTT. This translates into CASSVDEGKFTEAFF. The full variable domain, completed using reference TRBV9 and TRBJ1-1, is DSGVTQTPKHLITATGQRVTLRCSPRSGDLSVYWYQQSLDQGLQFLIQYYNGEERAKGNILERFSAQQFPDLHSELNLSSLELGDSALYFCASSVDEGKFTEAFFGQGTRLTVV.

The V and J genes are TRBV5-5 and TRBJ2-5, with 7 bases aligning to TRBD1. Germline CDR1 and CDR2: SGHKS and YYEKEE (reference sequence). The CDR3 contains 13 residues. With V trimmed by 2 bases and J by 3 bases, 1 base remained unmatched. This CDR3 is CASSFGTEETQYF. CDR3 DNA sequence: TGTGCCAGCAGCTTTGGGACAGAAGAGACCCAGTACTTC. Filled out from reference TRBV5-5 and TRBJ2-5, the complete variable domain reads DAGVTQSPTHLIKTRGQQVTLRCSPISGHKSVSWYQQVLGQGPQFIFQYYEKEERGRGNFPDRFSARQFPNYSSELNVNALLLGDSALYLCASSFGTEETQYFGPGTRLLVL.

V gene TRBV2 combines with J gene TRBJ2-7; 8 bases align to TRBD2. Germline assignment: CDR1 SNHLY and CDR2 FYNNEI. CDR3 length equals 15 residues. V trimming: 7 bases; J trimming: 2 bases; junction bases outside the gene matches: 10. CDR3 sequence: CASIFEAGGAYEQYF. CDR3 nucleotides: TGTGCCAGCATATTCGAGGCGGGGGGAGCCTACGAGCAGTACTTC.

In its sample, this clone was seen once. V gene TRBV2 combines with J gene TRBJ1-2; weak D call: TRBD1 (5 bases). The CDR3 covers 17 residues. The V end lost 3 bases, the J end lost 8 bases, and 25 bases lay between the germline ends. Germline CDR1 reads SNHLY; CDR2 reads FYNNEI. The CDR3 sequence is CASSEVGRGGGSGGYTF. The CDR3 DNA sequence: TGTGCCAGCAGTGAGGTGGGGCGTGGCGGGGGGTCCGGAGGCTACACCTTC.

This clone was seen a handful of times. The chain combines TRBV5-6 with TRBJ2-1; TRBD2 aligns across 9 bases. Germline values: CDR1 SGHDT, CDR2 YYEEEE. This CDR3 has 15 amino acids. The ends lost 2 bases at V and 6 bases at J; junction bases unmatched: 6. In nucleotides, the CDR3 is TGTGCCAGCAGCTTCGGACTAGCGTTGGGCAATGAGCAGTTCTTC. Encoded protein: CASSFGLALGNEQFF. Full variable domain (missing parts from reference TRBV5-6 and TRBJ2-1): DAGVTQSPTHLIKTRGQQVTLRCSPKSGHDTVSWYQQALGQGPQFIFQYYEEEERQRGNFPDRFSGHQFPNYSSELNVNALLLGDSALYLCASSFGLALGNEQFFGPGTRLTVL.

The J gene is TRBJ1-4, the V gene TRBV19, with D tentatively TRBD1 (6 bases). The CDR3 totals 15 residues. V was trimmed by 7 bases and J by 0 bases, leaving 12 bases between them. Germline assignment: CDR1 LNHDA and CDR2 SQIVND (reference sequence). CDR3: CASNPRGTTNEKLFF. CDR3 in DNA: TGTGCCAGTAACCCGAGGGGGACAACTAATGAAAAACTGTTTTTT.

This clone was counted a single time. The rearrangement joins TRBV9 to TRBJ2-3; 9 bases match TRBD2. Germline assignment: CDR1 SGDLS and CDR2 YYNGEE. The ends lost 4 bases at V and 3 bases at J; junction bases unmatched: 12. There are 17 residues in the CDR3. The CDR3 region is CASSFRAGGRSTDTQYF. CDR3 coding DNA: TGTGCCAGCAGCTTCCGGGCGGGGGGGCGTTCGACAGATACGCAGTATTTT.

Written as DNA, the CDR3 is TGTGCCAGCAGCTTGGAGGGCAGGGCCGGAAACACCATATATTTT. Its translation: CASSLEGRAGNTIYF. The genes are TRBV5-6 and TRBJ1-3; tentative D call: TRBD1 (5 bases). CDR1 and CDR2 from the germline V gene are SGHDT and YYEEEE. Trimming shortened V by 0 bases and J by 4 bases, and 11 bases separated the two germline ends. This CDR3 region has 15 residues.

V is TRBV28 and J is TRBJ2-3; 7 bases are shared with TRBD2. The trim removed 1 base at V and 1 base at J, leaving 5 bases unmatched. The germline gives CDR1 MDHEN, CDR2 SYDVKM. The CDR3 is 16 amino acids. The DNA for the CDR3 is TGTGCCAGCAGTTTATACACCAGCGGGGGCACAGATACGCAGTATTTT. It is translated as CASSLYTSGGTDTQYF.

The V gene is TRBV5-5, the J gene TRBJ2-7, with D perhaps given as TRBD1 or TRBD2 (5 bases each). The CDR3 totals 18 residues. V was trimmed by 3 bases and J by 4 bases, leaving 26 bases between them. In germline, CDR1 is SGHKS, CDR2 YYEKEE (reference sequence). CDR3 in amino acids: CASSSHRDGGSLGYEQYF. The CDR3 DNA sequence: TGTGCCAGCAGCTCCCACCGGGACGGAGGATCCTTAGGGTACGAGCAGTACTTC.

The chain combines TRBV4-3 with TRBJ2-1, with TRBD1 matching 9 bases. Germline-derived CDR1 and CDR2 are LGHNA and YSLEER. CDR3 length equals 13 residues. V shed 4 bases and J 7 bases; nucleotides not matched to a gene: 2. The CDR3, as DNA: TGCGCCAGCAGCCTGACAGGGGGGAATGAGCAGTTCTTC. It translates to CASSLTGGNEQFF.

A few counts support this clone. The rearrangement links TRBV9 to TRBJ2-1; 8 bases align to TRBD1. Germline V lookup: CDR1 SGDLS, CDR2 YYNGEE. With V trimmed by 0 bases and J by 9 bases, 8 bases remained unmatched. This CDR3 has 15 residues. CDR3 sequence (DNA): TGTGCCAGCAGCGTAGGAGACCCTACAGGGGGTGAGCAGTTCTTC. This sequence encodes CASSVGDPTGGEQFF.